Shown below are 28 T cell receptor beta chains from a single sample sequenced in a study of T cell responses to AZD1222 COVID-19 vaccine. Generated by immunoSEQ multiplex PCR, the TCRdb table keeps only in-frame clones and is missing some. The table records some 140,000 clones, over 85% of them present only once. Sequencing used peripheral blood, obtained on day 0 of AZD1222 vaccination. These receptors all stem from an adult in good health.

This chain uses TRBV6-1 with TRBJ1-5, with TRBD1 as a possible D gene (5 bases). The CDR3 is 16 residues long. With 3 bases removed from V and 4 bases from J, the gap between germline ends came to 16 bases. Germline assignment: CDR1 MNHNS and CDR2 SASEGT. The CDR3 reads CASSDFYRDRNQPQHF. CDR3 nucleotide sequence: TGTGCCAGCAGTGACTTTTACCGGGACCGAAATCAGCCCCAGCATTTT.

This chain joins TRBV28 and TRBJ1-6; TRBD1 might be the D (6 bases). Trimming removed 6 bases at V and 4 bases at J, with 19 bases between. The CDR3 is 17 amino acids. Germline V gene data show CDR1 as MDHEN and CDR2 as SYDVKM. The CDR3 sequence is CASRPNRGGMYNSPLHF. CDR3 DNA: TGTGCCAGCAGGCCGAATAGGGGGGGCATGTATAATTCACCCCTCCACTTT.

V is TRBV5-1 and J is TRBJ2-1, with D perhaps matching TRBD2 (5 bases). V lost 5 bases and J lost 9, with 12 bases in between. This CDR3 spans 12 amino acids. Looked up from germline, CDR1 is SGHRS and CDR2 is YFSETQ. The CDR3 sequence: CASRSAGGEQFF. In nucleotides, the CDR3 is TGCGCCAGCAGGTCCGCAGGAGGTGAGCAGTTCTTC. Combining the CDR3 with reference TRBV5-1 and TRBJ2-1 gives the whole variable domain KAGVTQTPRYLIKTRGQQVTLSCSPISGHRSVSWYQQTPGQGLQFLFEYFSETQRNKGNFPGRFSGRQFSNSRSEMNVSTLELGDSALYLCASRSAGGEQFFGPGTRLTVL.

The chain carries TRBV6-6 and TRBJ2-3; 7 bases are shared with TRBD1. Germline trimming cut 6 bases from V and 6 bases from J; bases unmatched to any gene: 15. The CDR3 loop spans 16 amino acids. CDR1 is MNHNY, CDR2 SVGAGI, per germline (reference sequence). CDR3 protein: CASRIARDSPGDTQYF. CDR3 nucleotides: TGTGCCAGCAGGATCGCTCGGGACAGCCCAGGGGATACGCAGTATTTT.

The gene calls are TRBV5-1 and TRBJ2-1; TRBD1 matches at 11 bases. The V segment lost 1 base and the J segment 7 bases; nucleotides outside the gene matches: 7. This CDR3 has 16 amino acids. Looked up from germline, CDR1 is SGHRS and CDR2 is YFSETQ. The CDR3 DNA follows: TGCGCCAGCAGCTTGCCCCAGGGACAGGGGGTAAATGAGCAGTTCTTC. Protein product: CASSLPQGQGVNEQFF.

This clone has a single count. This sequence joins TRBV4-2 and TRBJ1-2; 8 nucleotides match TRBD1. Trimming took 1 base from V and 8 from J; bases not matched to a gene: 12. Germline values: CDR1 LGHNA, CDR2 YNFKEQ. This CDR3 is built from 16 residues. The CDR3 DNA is TGTGCCAGCAGCCAAGGTTGGACAGGGTTTGACAAGGGCTACACCTTC. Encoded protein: CASSQGWTGFDKGYTF.

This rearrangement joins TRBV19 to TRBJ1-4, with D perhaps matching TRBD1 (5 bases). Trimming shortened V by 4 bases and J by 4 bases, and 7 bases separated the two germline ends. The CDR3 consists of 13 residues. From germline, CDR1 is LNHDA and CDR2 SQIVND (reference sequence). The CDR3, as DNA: TGTGCCAGTAGTAGGGGGAATAATGAAAAACTGTTTTTT. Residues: CASSRGNNEKLFF.

CDR3 amino acids: CASSHATRQGYTF. CDR3 sequence (DNA): TGTGCCAGCAGCCACGCGACACGCCAGGGCTACACCTTC. The V and J genes are TRBV3-1 (or the pseudogene TRBV3-2) and TRBJ1-2; D call uncertain. CDR3 length equals 13 residues. V was cut by 3 bases and J by 8 bases, with 13 bases left in between. CDR1 and CDR2 from the germline V gene are LGHDT and YNNKEL (reference sequence).

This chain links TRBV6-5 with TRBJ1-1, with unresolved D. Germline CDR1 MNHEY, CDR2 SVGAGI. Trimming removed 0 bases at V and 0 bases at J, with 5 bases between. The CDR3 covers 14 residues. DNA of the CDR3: TGTGCCAGCAGTTACTCGGCTCTGAACACTGAAGCTTTCTTT. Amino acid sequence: CASSYSALNTEAFF.

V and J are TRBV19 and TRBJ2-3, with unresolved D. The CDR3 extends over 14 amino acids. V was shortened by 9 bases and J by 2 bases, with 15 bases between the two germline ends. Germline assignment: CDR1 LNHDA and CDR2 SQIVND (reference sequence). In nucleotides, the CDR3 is TGTGCCAGCAGTCGGGTACAGCTCACAGATACGCAGTATTTT. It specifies CASSRVQLTDTQYF.

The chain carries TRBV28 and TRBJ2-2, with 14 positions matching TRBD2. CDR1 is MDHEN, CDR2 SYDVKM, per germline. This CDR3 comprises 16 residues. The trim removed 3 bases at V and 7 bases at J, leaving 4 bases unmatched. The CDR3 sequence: CASSFGTSGRVGELFF. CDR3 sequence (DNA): TGTGCCAGCAGTTTTGGGACTAGCGGGAGAGTCGGGGAGCTGTTTTTT.

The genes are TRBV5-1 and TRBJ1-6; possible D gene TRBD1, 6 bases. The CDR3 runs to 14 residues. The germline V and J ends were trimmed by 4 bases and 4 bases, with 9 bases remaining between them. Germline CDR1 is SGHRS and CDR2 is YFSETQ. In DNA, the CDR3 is TGCGCCAGCAGCACGGACAGATATAATTCACCCCTCCACTTT. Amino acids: CASSTDRYNSPLHF.

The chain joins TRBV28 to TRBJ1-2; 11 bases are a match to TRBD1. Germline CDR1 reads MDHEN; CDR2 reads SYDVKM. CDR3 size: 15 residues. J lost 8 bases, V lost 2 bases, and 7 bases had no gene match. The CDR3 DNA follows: TGTGCCAGCAGTTTAAGTGGGACAGGGGGAGGCGGCTACACCTTC. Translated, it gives CASSLSGTGGGGYTF.

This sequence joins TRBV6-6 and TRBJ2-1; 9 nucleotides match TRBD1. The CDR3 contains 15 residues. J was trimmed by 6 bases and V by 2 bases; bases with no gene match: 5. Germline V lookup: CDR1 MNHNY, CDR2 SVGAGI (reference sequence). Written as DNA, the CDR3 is TGTGCCAGCAGTTACGGGACAGGGTACTTCAATGAGCAGTTCTTC. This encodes CASSYGTGYFNEQFF.

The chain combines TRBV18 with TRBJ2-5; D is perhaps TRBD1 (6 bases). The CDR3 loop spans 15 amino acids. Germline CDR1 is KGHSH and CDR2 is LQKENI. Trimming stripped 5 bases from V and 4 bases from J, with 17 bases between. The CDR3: CASSVFGQSRETQYF. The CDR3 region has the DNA TGTGCCAGCTCAGTCTTTGGACAGTCCCGAGAGACCCAGTACTTC.

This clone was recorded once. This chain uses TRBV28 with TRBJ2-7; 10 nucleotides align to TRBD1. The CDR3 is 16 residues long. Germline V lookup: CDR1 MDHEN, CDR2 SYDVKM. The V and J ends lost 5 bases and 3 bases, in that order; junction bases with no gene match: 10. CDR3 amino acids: CASSTRQGARIYEQYF. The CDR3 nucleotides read TGTGCCAGCAGTACGAGACAGGGGGCTAGAATCTACGAGCAGTACTTC.

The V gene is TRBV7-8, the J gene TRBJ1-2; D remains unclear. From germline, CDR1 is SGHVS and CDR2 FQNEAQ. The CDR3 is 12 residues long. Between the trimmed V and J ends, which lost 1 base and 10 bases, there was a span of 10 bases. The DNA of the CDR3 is TGTGCCAGCAGCTTAGAAGGCTATAACTACACCTTC. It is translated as CASSLEGYNYTF.

The CDR3 loop reads CSVGTRGHEQFF. Written as DNA, the CDR3 is TGCAGCGTTGGGACAAGGGGCCATGAGCAGTTCTTC. The chain recombines TRBV29-1 with TRBJ2-1; D is perhaps TRBD1 (5 bases). The CDR3 runs to 12 residues. V was clipped by 4 bases and J by 8 bases, with 12 bases between them. Germline values: CDR1 SQVTM, CDR2 ANQGSEA.

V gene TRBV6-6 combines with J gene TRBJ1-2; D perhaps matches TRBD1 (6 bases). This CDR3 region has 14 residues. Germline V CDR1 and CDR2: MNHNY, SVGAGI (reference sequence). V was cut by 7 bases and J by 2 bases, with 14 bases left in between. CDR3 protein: CASIRAQGNYGYTF. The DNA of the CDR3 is TGTGCCAGCATTCGCGCCCAGGGGAACTATGGCTACACCTTC.

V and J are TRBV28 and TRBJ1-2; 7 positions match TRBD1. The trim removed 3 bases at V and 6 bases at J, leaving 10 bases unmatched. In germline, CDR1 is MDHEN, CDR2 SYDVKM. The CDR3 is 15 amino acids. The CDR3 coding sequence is TGTGCCAGCAGTTTTGACAGGGAGAAGGTTGATGGCTACACCTTC. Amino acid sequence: CASSFDREKVDGYTF.

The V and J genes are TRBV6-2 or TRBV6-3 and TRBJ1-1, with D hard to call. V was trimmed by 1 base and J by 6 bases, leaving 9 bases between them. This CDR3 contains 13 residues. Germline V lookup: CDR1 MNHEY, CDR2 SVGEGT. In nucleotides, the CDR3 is TGTGCCAGCAGTTACTTCCTGCGGCCTGAAGCTTTCTTT. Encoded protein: CASSYFLRPEAFF.

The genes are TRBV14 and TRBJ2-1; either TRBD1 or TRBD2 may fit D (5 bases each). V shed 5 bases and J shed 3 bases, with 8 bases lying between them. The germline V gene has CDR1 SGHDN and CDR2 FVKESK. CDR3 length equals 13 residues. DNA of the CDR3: TGTGCCAGCAGCTGGGACCTCTACAATGAGCAGTTCTTC. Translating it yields CASSWDLYNEQFF.

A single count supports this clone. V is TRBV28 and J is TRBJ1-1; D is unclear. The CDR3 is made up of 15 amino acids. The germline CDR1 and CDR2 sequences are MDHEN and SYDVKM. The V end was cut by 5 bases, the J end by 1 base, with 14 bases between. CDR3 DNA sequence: TGTGCCAGCAGTCGCGGAGGAGCGACGAACACTGAAGCTTTCTTT. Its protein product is CASSRGGATNTEAFF.

The CDR3 spells CASSLFGGANTEAFF. The CDR3 coding sequence is TGTGCCAGCAGCTTATTCGGGGGCGCGAACACTGAAGCTTTCTTT. This chain connects TRBV7-8 to TRBJ1-1, with D perhaps TRBD1 (6 bases). CDR3 length: 15 residues. Germline V lookup: CDR1 SGHVS, CDR2 FQNEAQ. The ends were cut back, 2 bases at V and 1 base at J, with 11 bases in the middle.

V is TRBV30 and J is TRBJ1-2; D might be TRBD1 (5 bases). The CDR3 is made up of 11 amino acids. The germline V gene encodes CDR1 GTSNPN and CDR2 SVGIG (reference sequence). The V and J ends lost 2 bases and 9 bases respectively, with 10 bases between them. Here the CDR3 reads CAWSRDGRYTF. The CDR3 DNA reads TGTGCCTGGAGTAGGGACGGCCGCTACACCTTC.

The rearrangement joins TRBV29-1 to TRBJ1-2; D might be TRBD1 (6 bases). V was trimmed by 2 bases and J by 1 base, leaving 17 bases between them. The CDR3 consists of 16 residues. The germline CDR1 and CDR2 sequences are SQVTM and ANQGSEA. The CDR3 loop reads CSVETPFRGGNYGYTF. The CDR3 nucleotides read TGCAGCGTTGAAACCCCCTTCAGGGGCGGTAACTATGGCTACACCTTC.

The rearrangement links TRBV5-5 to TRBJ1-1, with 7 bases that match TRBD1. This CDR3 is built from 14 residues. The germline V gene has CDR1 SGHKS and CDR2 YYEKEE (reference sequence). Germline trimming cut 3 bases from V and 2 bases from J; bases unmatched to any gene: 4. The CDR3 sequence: CASSSGGYNTEAFF. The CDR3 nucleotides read TGTGCCAGCAGCTCAGGGGGTTATAACACTGAAGCTTTCTTT.

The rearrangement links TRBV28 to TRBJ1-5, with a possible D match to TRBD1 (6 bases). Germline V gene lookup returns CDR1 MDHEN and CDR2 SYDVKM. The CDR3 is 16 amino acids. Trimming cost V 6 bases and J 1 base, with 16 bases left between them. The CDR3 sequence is CASRGQGTGSNQPQHF. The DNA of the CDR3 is TGTGCCAGCAGGGGCCAGGGGACGGGGAGCAATCAGCCCCAGCATTTT.